This T cell receptor (beta chain) was sequenced in a study of CD8+ T cells in alopecia areata. Treatment: oral pan-JAK inhibitor, 5-10 mg twice daily. Trimming stripped 1 base from V and 4 bases from J, with 13 bases between. The V gene's germline CDR1 is SQVTM and CDR2 ANQGSEA. The CDR3 extends over 14 amino acids. Isolated RNA was reverse transcribed into cDNA used as the sequencing template. Assay: immunoSEQ multiplex PCR; the TCRdb copy retains only in-frame clones and omits some. The data show over 150,000 clones, about 60% seen once. The TCR originated in a human donor with alopecia areata. V and J are TRBV29-1 and TRBJ1-1; possibly TRBD1 for D (5 bases). Sequences were derived from CD4+ T cells sorted from blood, sampled at week 4, from a patient treated with tofacitinib. The CDR3 nucleotides are TGCAGCGTTGAAGTTGGCAGGGAAGGCACTGAAGCTTTCTTT. It translates to CSVEVGREGTEAFF.